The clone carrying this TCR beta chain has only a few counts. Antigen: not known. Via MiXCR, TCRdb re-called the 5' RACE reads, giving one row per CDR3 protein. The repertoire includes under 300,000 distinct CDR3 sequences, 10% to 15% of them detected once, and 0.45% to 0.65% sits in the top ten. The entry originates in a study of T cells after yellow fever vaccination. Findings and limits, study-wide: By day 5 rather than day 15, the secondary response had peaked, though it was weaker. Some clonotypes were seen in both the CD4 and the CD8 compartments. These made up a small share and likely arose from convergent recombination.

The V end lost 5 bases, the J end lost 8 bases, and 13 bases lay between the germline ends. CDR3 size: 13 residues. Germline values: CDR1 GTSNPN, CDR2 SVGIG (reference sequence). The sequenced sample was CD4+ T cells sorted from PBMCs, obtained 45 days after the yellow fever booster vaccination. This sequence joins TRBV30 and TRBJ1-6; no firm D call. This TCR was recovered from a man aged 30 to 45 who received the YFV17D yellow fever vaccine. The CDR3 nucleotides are TGTGCCTGGTCGCGATCCCGGGATTCACCCCTCCACTTT. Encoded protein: CAWSRSRDSPLHF.